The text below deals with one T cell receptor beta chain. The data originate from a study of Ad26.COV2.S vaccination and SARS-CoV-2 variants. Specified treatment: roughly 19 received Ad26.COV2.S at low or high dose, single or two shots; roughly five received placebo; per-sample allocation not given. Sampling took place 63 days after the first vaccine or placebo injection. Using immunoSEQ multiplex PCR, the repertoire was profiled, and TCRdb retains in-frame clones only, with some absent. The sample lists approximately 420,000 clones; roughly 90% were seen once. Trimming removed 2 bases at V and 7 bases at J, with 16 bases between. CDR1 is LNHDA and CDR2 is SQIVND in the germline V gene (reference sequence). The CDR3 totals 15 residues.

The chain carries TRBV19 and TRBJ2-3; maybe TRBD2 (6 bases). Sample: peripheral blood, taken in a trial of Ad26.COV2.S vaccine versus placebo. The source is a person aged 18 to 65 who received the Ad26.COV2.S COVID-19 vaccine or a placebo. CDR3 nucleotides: TGTGCCAGTAGTATAAGCGGGCCTGGAGGAAATACGCAGTATTTT. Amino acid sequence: CASSISGPGGNTQYF.